This T cell receptor (beta chain) is drawn from a study of blood T cell repertoires in COVID-19. Study summary: Samples of COVID-19 (acute and convalescent) were obtained from the United States, Italy and Spain.

Losses at the gene ends were 5 bases for V and 7 bases for J; bases not matched to a gene: 0. The CDR3 is 11 residues long. Original data processing: Estimation of nucleated cell counts relied on the amplification of reference gene primers. Assay used: immunoSEQ multiplex PCR; TCRdb lists only in-frame clones, some missing. The DNA gave D and trimming, while V, J and clone size come from that table. The sample includes about 55,000 clones, roughly 80% seen only once; the top ten take roughly 5.9%. This clone was recorded a few times. The sequenced material came from peripheral blood. The sequence was obtained from a human donor in a cohort sampled during active or convalescent COVID-19. The rearrangement uses TRBV12-3 or TRBV12-4 and TRBJ2-7; 9 bases are a match to TRBD1. CDR3 amino acids: CASSGTGEQYF. As DNA, the CDR3 is TGTGCCAGCAGTGGGACAGGGGAGCAGTACTTC.